This paragraph covers one T cell receptor (beta chain) sequence. Here the gene names and germline are mouse. The sequenced fragment ends 1 residue before the CDR3 boundary, so the rest is inferred from the germline J gene. These data come from a study of tissue T cells after allogeneic stem cell transplantation. Generated by immunoSEQ multiplex PCR, the TCRdb table keeps only in-frame clones and is missing some. The sample contains approximately 45,000 clones, about three quarters of which appear only once. The V and J ends lost 6 bases and 0 bases respectively, with 7 bases between them. Germline-derived CDR1 and CDR2 are MSHET and SYDVDS. The CDR3 covers 13 residues.

Sequencing was done on a sample of sorted cells pooled from one or two spleens. The clonotype was recovered from a pool of C57BL/6 mice in good health. This chain uses TRBV29 with TRBJ2-4; D is possibly TRBD1 (6 bases). The CDR3 here is CASRGQSQNTLYF. CDR3 DNA, as far as it was read: TGTGCTAGCAGGGGACAAAGTCAAAACACCTTGTAC.